This TCR beta chain was sequenced in a study of blood T cell repertoires in COVID-19. Overall study: Sites in the United States, Italy and Spain provided acute and convalescent COVID-19 samples. In each case, the material was cDNA or gDNA derived from T cells, B-cell-depleted T cells, or PBMCs.

Some clones are missing from TCRdb's copy, which holds only in-frame ones; the method was immunoSEQ multiplex PCR. The sample includes some 55,000 clones, 90% of them seen just once. The CDR3 spans 18 residues. Germline loops: CDR1 MNHEY, CDR2 SMNVEV (reference sequence). With 5 bases clipped from V and 2 bases from J, the junction kept 16 bases outside the gene matches. The receptor was isolated from a human donor in a cohort sampled during active COVID-19. J is TRBJ2-7 and V is TRBV27; 9 bases line up with TRBD2. Sequenced material: peripheral blood. CDR3 amino acids: CASSPFPGVAGAPYEQYV. CDR3 DNA sequence: TGTGCCAGCAGTCCTTTCCCGGGGGTAGCGGGGGCCCCCTACGAGCAGTACGTC.